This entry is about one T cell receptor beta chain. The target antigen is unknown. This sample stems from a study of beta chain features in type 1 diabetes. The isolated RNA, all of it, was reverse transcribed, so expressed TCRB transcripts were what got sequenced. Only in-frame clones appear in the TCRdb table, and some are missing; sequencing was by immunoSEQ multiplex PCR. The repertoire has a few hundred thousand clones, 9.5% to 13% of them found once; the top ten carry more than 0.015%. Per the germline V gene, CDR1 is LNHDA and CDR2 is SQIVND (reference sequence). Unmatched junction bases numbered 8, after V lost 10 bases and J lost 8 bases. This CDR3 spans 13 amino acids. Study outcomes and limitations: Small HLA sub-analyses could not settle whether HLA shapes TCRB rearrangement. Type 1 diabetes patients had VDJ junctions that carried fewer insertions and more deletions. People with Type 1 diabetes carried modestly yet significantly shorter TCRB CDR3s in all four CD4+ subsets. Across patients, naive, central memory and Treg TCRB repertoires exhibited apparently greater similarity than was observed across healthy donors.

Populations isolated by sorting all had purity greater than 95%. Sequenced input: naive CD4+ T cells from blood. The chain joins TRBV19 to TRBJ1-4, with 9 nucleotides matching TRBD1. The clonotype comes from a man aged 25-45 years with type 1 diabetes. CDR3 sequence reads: CAIGGQGGEKLFF. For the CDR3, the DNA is TGTGCCATAGGGGGACAGGGCGGCGAAAAACTGTTTTTT.